A single sample gave rise to the 12 T cell receptor beta chains below, sequenced in a study of control samples from healthy donors and cancer patients. The assay was immunoSEQ multiplex PCR, and TCRdb's table has in-frame clones only and misses some. The table shows 150,000 to 200,000 clones, with roughly 88% occurring only once. The sequenced sample consisted of blood. The receptor source for this set is a man between 18 and 35 years old in good health.

The chain uses TRBV15 and TRBJ1-1; D remains ambiguous. The germline V gene has CDR1 LNHNV and CDR2 YYDKDF (reference sequence). The length of the CDR3 is 13 residues. Trimming removed 6 bases at V and 0 bases at J, with 8 bases between. For the CDR3, the DNA is TGTGCCACCAGTATAGTTATGAACACTGAAGCTTTCTTT. It yields the protein CATSIVMNTEAFF.

The chain recombines TRBV19 with TRBJ1-6; D perhaps matches TRBD1 (5 bases). Between the trimmed V and J ends, which lost 3 bases and 2 bases, there was a span of 8 bases. In germline, CDR1 is LNHDA, CDR2 SQIVND (reference sequence). CDR3 length: 15 residues. CDR3 DNA: TGTGCCAGTAGTATCGGAGGGGCCTATAATTCACCCCTCCACTTT. This sequence encodes CASSIGGAYNSPLHF.

The V call is TRBV15, the J call TRBJ1-1, with TRBD1 matching over 12 bases. V gave up 8 bases and J gave up 5 bases; unmatched junction bases: 12. Germline V CDR1 and CDR2: LNHNV, YYDKDF (reference sequence). This CDR3 spans 16 amino acids. The CDR3 nucleotides are TGTGCCACCGAAAGATGGGACAGGGGGCTGGGGACTGAAGCTTTCTTT. This gives the protein CATERWDRGLGTEAFF.

CDR3 region: CASSITGDEQFF. The CDR3, as DNA: TGTGCCAGCAGCATTACAGGGGATGAGCAGTTCTTC. The chain carries TRBV7-9 and TRBJ2-1, with 7 nucleotides matching TRBD1. Per germline, CDR1 SEHNR and CDR2 FQNEAQ (reference sequence). The V and J ends lost 5 bases and 8 bases, in that order; junction bases with no gene match: 3. This CDR3 has 12 amino acids.

This sequence joins TRBV7-6 and TRBJ2-3, with 7 bases that match TRBD2. CDR1 is SGHVS and CDR2 is FNYEAQ in the germline V gene. After removal of 0 bases from V and 0 bases from J, the junction contained 9 bases not matched to a gene. CDR3 size: 18 residues. The CDR3 sequence: CASSLASPSGISTDTQYF. The CDR3 region has the DNA TGTGCCAGCAGCTTAGCTTCTCCAAGCGGGATCAGCACAGATACGCAGTATTTT.

The V gene is TRBV5-4, the J gene TRBJ1-6; D possibly corresponds to TRBD1 (6 bases). This CDR3 is built from 14 residues. V dropped 4 bases and J dropped 10 bases, with 15 bases sitting between them. CDR1 and CDR2 (germline): SGHNT, YYREEE (reference sequence). CDR3 in amino acids: CASSPVGGQSPLHF. The CDR3 nucleotides are TGTGCCAGCAGCCCGGTGGGGGGGCAGTCACCCCTCCACTTT.

The genes are TRBV18 and TRBJ2-4; D is perhaps TRBD1 (6 bases). The CDR3 spans 16 residues. Germline V gene lookup returns CDR1 KGHSH and CDR2 LQKENI. Trimming took off 2 bases at V and 2 bases at J, with 13 bases between the two ends. The CDR3 here is CASSPYSQGSKNIQYF. The CDR3 coding sequence is TGTGCCAGCTCACCATATTCACAGGGCTCCAAAAACATTCAGTACTTC.

This clone has a single count. CDR3 nucleotide sequence: TGTGCCAGCACCTCCCTCCAGGGAGGCCGGTACGAGCAGTACTTC. Protein product: CASTSLQGGRYEQYF. V and J are TRBV6-5 and TRBJ2-7; maybe TRBD2 (6 bases). The CDR3 is made up of 15 amino acids. The germline CDR1 and CDR2 sequences are MNHEY and SVGAGI. Deletions cut 7 bases from V and 4 bases from J, with 20 bases between.

This clone was picked up a small number of times. The chain links TRBV7-2 to TRBJ1-5; TRBD1 is a possible D gene (6 bases). CDR1 SGHTA and CDR2 FQGNSA come from the germline V gene. CDR3 length: 13 residues. Between the trimmed V and J ends, which lost 1 base and 7 bases, there was a span of 8 bases. The CDR3 DNA reads TGTGCCAGCAGCTTAGACAGGGCCCAGCCCCAGCATTTT. Protein product: CASSLDRAQPQHF.

The J gene is TRBJ1-2, the V gene TRBV5-8; 9 positions agree with TRBD1. This CDR3 comprises 14 residues. Germline CDR1 is SGHTS and CDR2 is YDEGEE. The V gene end was trimmed by 1 base and the J gene end by 4 bases; junction bases not matched to a gene: 2. The DNA for the CDR3 is TGTGCCAGCAGCTTGTACAGGGGGCCCTATGGCTACACCTTC. Protein product: CASSLYRGPYGYTF.

CDR3 nucleotide sequence: TGTGCCAGCGGGGGGGCTGGCGGGGGGGACTTCGAGCAGTACTTC. Translation gives CASGGAGGGDFEQYF. V gene TRBV28 combines with J gene TRBJ2-7; 9 bases are a match to TRBD2. Germline V gene lookup returns CDR1 MDHEN and CDR2 SYDVKM. Germline trimming cut 8 bases from V and 6 bases from J; bases unmatched to any gene: 14. CDR3 length: 15 amino acids.

The rearrangement links TRBV28 to TRBJ1-5; D might be TRBD1 (5 bases). Per the germline V gene, CDR1 is MDHEN and CDR2 is SYDVKM. The CDR3 has 15 amino acids. V was shortened by 11 bases and J by 2 bases, with 19 bases between the two germline ends. The CDR3 DNA follows: TGTGCCGCCCGATCCAGGGATAGAGGCAATCAGCCCCAGCATTTT. Its protein product is CAARSRDRGNQPQHF.